The T cell receptor (beta chain) under discussion was sequenced for a study of shared clonotypes between healthy human individuals (dated by TCRdb to between 2020 and 2021). Context from the whole study: The cohort included three men and two women between 18 and 49 years of age. Per donor, three plates each were used for CD4 naive and CD4 memory, two for CD8 naive, and one for CD8 memory. The study deeply sequenced blood TCR repertoires of about 5 healthy adults to estimate repertoire size and the extent of clonotype sharing between individuals. To increase sequencing depth and limit assay-specific biases, different laboratories used diverse techniques to prepare libraries and sequence TCR repertoires. Between about 0.8 and 9.5 billion PBMCs per donor were obtained by leukapheresis. Results the study describes overall, beyond this receptor: Compared with non-shared clonotypes, the clonotypes found in all four sorted-subset donors had higher generation probabilities. Incomplete sequencing was indicated by rarefaction of sorted-subset datasets, despite the large sequencing depth. Sampling was restricted to blood, and TCR repertoires in tissue are likely to differ from TCR repertoires in blood. Larger estimated clonotype richness was generally found for naive subsets than for memory subsets. Approximately 5% of naive CD4, 3.5% of naive CD8, approximately 2.2% of memory CD4, and around 0.4% of memory CD8 clonotypes were shared across several donors. Because the study included a small number of donors, the genetic and exposure-history diversity represented was limited. Pairwise subsampling indicated that sequencing depth was expected to affect the degree of clonotype sharing among donors.

Its CDR3 holds 14 amino acids, cysteine through phenylalanine. CDR3 DNA only is kept here, 42 bases in frame from base 1. V is clipped by 1 base and J by 6 bases, and the sequence between their germline boundaries is 10 bases long. The germline V gene sets CDR1 to LGHNA and CDR2 to YSLEER. Concerning this clone: Its antigen is unknown. No base-level quality is on record; no much larger clone is a single base apart.

CD8 naive samples were CD45RO-negative cells positively selected for CCR7, giving a CD45RA+CCR7+ population that excluded TemRA cells. The donors were healthy, HIV-negative adults with no recently reported acute infections or vaccinations. All donors were Caucasian adults living in Nashville, Tennessee, USA. Blood was collected by leukapheresis, and PBMCs were isolated by Ficoll-Histopaque density gradient centrifugation and then cryopreserved in liquid nitrogen vapor phase. Analytical flow cytometry was used to check the purity and quantity of each magnetically sorted T cell population. Genomic DNA was isolated from each sorted fraction and quantified by UV absorbance on a Nanodrop 2000c. Using the deep immunoSEQ assay, multiplex PCR amplified TCR CDR3 regions from genomic DNA. Extracted genomic DNA from each cell subset was spread evenly across all wells of several immunoSEQ 96-well plates, with each plate serving as a replicate. For sorted subsets, approximately 200 ng of genomic DNA, equivalent to 25,000 to 35,000 T cell genomes, went into each replicate PCR. Purified libraries were quantified with a Qubit 3.0 fluorometer, sized on a Bioanalyzer 2100, and re-quantified with the KAPA Library Quantification kit. Every immunoSEQ 96-well plate was sequenced on a separate single-read 150-cycle Illumina NextSeq 550 flow cell. For the original study's pipeline: Because the immunoSEQ output included only junctional sequences and no quality scores, the filtering could not be the same as the filtering used for full-length reads. To assign V/J genes and CDR3, sequences were annotated against IMGT germline references using PyIR, a Python wrapper for IgBLAST v1.9. Any read was removed if the V/J assignment was weak (E-value above 1e-6), the CDR3 was missing, or the read contained stop codons, out-of-frame junctions, or ambiguous translated residues. V3J clonotypes were defined by identical inferred V gene, J gene, and CDR3 amino acid sequence. Percentage overlap between repertoires was calculated by dividing the number of shared unique clonotypes by the size of the smaller repertoire. Three approaches were used to assess repertoire richness: RTK rarefaction, the Chao1 estimator, and Recon v2.1 estimates of unobserved clonotypes. OLGA was used to compute generation probabilities for all TCRbeta clonotypes that the gDNA method yielded from several donors. The clones in this table, taken by TCRdb from immuneACCESS, are in-frame only. Not every clone is retained; where verified, under half of the shortfall comes from an unresolved V gene, and the cause of the rest is unknown. D and trimming come from the DNA, and the V and J calls and clone size come from that table. This sample gives around 2,100,000 clones in total; just under 95% of them show up just once. The ten largest clones take up 1% to 1.5% of the sample.

Sequenced: naive CD8+ T cells sorted from blood. The cell subset or site label on this specimen signifies: CD45RA+CCR7+. This sequence originates from a man between 18 and 29 years old in good health. The V and J segments used are TRBV4-3 and TRBJ2-1; no D gene is confidently identified. The sequence in DNA is TGCGCCAGCAGCCAAGGGCTCGATCTCAATGAGCAGTTCTTC. Its translation is CASSQGLDLNEQFF.